The clone carrying this T cell receptor (beta chain) was recorded once. Trimming removed 7 bases from V and 8 bases from J, with 17 bases in between. Germline V CDR1 and CDR2: SGHAT, FQNNGV. CDR3 size: 13 residues. The sample is drawn from a study of control samples from healthy donors and cancer patients. Here immunoSEQ multiplex PCR was the method, and the copy in TCRdb shows in-frame clones only, minus some. Found here are over 150,000 clones, approximately 91% of them singletons; the top ten hold 2%. The sequence derives from a woman aged 40 to 49 in good health. What was sequenced was blood. This chain joins TRBV11-2 and TRBJ1-2; D is possibly TRBD1 (6 bases). CDR3 sequence (DNA): TGTGCCAGCACCCCTACAGGGTTCGGGGGCTACACCTTC. This sequence encodes CASTPTGFGGYTF. Using reference TRBV11-2 and TRBJ1-2 for the parts outside the CDR3, the full variable domain is EAGVAQSPRYKIIEKRQSVAFWCNPISGHATLYWYQQILGQGPKLLIQFQNNGVVDDSQLPKDRFSAERLKGVDSTLKIQPAKLEDSAVYLCASTPTGFGGYTFGSGTRLTVV.